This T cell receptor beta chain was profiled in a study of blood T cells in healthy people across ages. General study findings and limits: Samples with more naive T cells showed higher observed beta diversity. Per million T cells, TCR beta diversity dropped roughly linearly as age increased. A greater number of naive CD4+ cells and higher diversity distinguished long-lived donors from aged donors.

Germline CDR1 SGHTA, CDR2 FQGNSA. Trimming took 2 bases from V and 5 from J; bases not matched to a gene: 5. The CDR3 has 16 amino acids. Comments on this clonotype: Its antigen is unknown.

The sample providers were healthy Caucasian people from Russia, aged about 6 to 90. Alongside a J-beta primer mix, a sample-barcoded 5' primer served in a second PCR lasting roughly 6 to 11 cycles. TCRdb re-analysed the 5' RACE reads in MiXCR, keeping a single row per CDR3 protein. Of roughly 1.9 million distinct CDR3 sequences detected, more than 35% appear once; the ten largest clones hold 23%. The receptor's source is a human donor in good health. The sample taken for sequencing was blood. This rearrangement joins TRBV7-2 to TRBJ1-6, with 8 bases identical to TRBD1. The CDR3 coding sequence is TGTGCCAGCAGCTTAAGGGGACAGGAGAATAATTCACCCCTCCACTTT. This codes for CASSLRGQENNSPLHF.